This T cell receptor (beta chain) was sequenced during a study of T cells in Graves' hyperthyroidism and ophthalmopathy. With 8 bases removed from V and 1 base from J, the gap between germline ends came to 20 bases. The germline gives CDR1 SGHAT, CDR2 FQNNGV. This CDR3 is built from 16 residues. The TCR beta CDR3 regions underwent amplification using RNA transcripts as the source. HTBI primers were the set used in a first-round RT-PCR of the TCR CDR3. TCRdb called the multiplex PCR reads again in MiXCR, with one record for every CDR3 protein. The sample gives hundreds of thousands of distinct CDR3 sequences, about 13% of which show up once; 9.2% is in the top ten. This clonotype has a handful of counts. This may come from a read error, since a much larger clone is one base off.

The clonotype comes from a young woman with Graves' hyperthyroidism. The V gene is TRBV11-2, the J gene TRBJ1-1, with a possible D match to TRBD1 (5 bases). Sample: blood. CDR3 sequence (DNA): TGTGCCAGCGGCTCAAATGGACATAGAGAGAACACTGAAGCTTTCTTT. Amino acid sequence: CASGSNGHRENTEAFF.